These 31 T cell receptor beta chains were all obtained from the same sample, sequenced in a study of Ad26.COV2.S vaccination and SARS-CoV-2 variants. This table comes from immunoSEQ multiplex PCR, and its TCRdb copy is limited to in-frame clones, with some not included. The data show fewer than 800,000 clones, with around 90% seen just once and roughly 1.5% held by the top ten. Regarding treatment: roughly 20 received Ad26.COV2.S at low or high dose, single or two shots; about 5 received placebo; per-sample allocation not given. Samples were taken on day 63 after the first vaccine or placebo injection. The sample here was peripheral blood, taken in a trial of Ad26.COV2.S vaccine versus placebo. These receptors all stem from a person aged 18-60 years who received the Ad26.COV2.S COVID-19 vaccine or a placebo.

In its sample, this clone was seen once. This rearrangement joins TRBV18 to TRBJ1-2; D gene uncertain. With 0 bases removed from V and 4 bases from J, the gap between germline ends came to 9 bases. Germline CDR1 and CDR2: KGHSH and LQKENI. This CDR3 has 14 residues. The CDR3 DNA is TGTGCCAGCTCACCACCCGCTAACTTCTATGGCTACACCTTC. It is translated as CASSPPANFYGYTF.

The J gene is TRBJ2-1, the V gene TRBV30; 8 bases match TRBD2. V shed 1 base, J shed 0 bases, and the junction held 2 bases outside the gene matches. The CDR3 is 15 residues long. The germline V gene has CDR1 GTSNPN and CDR2 SVGIG (reference sequence). CDR3 DNA: TGTGCCTGGAGTGGGGCGGGGGGCTCCTACAATGAGCAGTTCTTC. This codes for CAWSGAGGSYNEQFF.

J is TRBJ2-7 and V is TRBV6-1, with D hard to call. V was clipped by 1 base and J by 3 bases, with 19 bases between them. This CDR3 contains 17 residues. Germline assignment: CDR1 MNHNS and CDR2 SASEGT. The CDR3 coding sequence is TGTGCCAGCAGTGAAGATATGTCGAGGAACATCCTCTACGAGCAGTACTTC. Protein product: CASSEDMSRNILYEQYF.

The gene calls are TRBV30 and TRBJ2-7; the D is unclear. The germline CDR1 and CDR2 sequences are GTSNPN and SVGIG (reference sequence). The CDR3 is 10 amino acids. V was trimmed by 5 bases and J by 3 bases, leaving 5 bases between them. The CDR3 loop reads CAWDGYEQYF. CDR3 DNA sequence: TGTGCCTGGGATGGCTACGAGCAGTACTTC.

The chain employs TRBV29-1 and TRBJ2-1; a weak D match, TRBD1 (6 bases). V was shortened by 1 base and J by 6 bases, with 16 bases between the two germline ends. Germline V gene sequence: CDR1 SQVTM, CDR2 ANQGSEA. The CDR3 is 15 amino acids. Here the CDR3 DNA reads TGCAGCGTTGAAGGGGGACATCTGGGGTCCAATGAGCAGTTCTTC. Its translation is CSVEGGHLGSNEQFF.

This chain connects TRBV5-1 to TRBJ1-5; D not resolved. This CDR3 is 13 amino acids long. Germline loops: CDR1 SGHRS, CDR2 YFSETQ. With 5 bases removed from V and 3 bases from J, the gap between germline ends came to 9 bases. Here the CDR3 DNA reads TGCGCCAGCAGGTTAGGATCCAATCAGCCCCAGCATTTT. Its translation: CASRLGSNQPQHF.

J is TRBJ1-6 and V is TRBV7-2; no firm D call. CDR3 length equals 17 residues. The V end lost 2 bases, the J end lost 0 bases, and 11 bases lay between the germline ends. CDR1 SGHTA and CDR2 FQGNSA come from the germline V gene. CDR3 nucleotide sequence: TGTGCCAGCAGCTTATTGGTCTCCCGCTCCTATAATTCACCCCTCCACTTT. Translation gives CASSLLVSRSYNSPLHF.

CDR3 in amino acids: CASTPQSASGNTIYF. CDR3 DNA: TGTGCCAGTACCCCTCAGTCGGCCTCTGGAAACACCATATATTTT. The V gene is TRBV19, the J gene TRBJ1-3, with D hard to call. CDR3 size: 15 residues. The V end lost 7 bases, the J end lost 0 bases, and 13 bases lay between the germline ends. Germline V gene data show CDR1 as LNHDA and CDR2 as SQIVND (reference sequence).

This chain connects TRBV6-5 to TRBJ2-7, with 7 bases lining up with TRBD1. The length of the CDR3 is 16 residues. CDR1 and CDR2 from the germline V gene are MNHEY and SVGAGI. Trimming took 0 bases from V and 6 from J; bases not matched to a gene: 11. The CDR3 is CASSYSSIGDRAEQYF. CDR3 nucleotides: TGTGCCAGCAGTTACTCGAGTATAGGCGACAGGGCCGAGCAGTACTTC.

V usage is TRBV5-1 and J usage is TRBJ1-4; D is possibly TRBD1 (5 bases). The V and J ends lost 1 base and 2 bases respectively, with 9 bases between them. The CDR3 runs to 15 residues. Germline CDR1 SGHRS, CDR2 YFSETQ. CDR3 in amino acids: CASSLSGTTNEKLFF. DNA for the CDR3: TGCGCCAGCAGCTTGTCAGGGACCACTAATGAAAAACTGTTTTTT.

The CDR3, as DNA: TGTGCCAGTAGTTTGGACAGGGGGCGAGGTGGCTACACCTTC. Translated, it gives CASSLDRGRGGYTF. The J gene is TRBJ1-2, the V gene TRBV19; 11 bases map to TRBD1. CDR1 and CDR2 (germline): LNHDA, SQIVND (reference sequence). The CDR3 extends over 14 amino acids. Germline trimming cut 5 bases from V and 7 bases from J; bases unmatched to any gene: 6.

There are a few counts of this clone. The rearrangement uses TRBV6-5 and TRBJ1-2; D is ambiguous. V was pared by 8 bases and J by 8 bases, with 15 bases between. The CDR3 sequence is 12 residues long. Germline CDR1 reads MNHEY; CDR2 reads SVGAGI. The chain's CDR3 is CASSSGLSGYTF. The DNA of the CDR3 is TGTGCCAGCTCATCGGGTCTAAGCGGCTACACCTTC.

The chain carries TRBV18 and TRBJ2-7; D may be TRBD2 (6 bases). V was cut by 5 bases and J by 6 bases, with 11 bases left in between. The CDR3 sequence is 12 residues long. Germline values: CDR1 KGHSH, CDR2 LQKENI. The CDR3 loop reads CASSMLASEQYF. CDR3 sequence (DNA): TGTGCCAGCTCAATGCTAGCGAGCGAGCAGTACTTC.

This chain uses TRBV3-1 (or the pseudogene TRBV3-2) with TRBJ2-3, with 7 bases matching TRBD2. This CDR3 comprises 15 residues. V shed 4 bases, J shed 3 bases, and the junction held 7 bases outside the gene matches. Germline V gene lookup returns CDR1 LGHDT and CDR2 YNNKEL (reference sequence). In DNA form, the CDR3 reads TGTGCCAGCAGCCCCTGGGACTATAGGACAGATACGCAGTATTTT. Amino acids: CASSPWDYRTDTQYF.

The gene calls are TRBV10-2 and TRBJ1-1; D may be TRBD1 (6 bases). Germline loops: CDR1 WSHSY, CDR2 SAAADI. Trimming pared 6 bases from V and 0 bases from J, leaving 11 bases between. This CDR3 is 14 amino acids long. CDR3 DNA sequence: TGCGCCAGCAGGGACAGCTACATGAACACTGAAGCTTTCTTT. It specifies CASRDSYMNTEAFF.

The chain uses TRBV18 and TRBJ2-2; TRBD1 agrees at 9 bases. J gave up 6 bases and V 2 bases, and 4 bases lay outside the gene matches. Germline-derived CDR1 and CDR2 are KGHSH and LQKENI. The CDR3 consists of 15 residues. CDR3 residues: CASSPNTGGAGELFF. CDR3 bases: TGTGCCAGCTCACCAAATACAGGGGGCGCCGGGGAGCTGTTTTTT. The complete variable domain, with remaining parts taken from reference TRBV18 and TRBJ2-2, reads NAGVMQNPRHLVRRRGQEARLRCSPMKGHSHVYWYRQLPEEGLKFMVYLQKENIIDESGMPKERFSAEFPKEGPSILRIQQVVRGDSAAYFCASSPNTGGAGELFFGEGSRLTVL.

The chain is built from TRBV18 and TRBJ2-2, with D possibly being TRBD1 (6 bases). V was cut by 4 bases and J by 3 bases, with 9 bases left in between. Looked up from germline, CDR1 is KGHSH and CDR2 is LQKENI. The length of the CDR3 is 14 residues. CDR3 nucleotides: TGTGCCAGCTCACGCAGGGGATACACCGGGGAGCTGTTTTTT. The encoded protein is CASSRRGYTGELFF.

The V gene is TRBV18, the J gene TRBJ2-5; 7 positions match TRBD1. V gave up 6 bases and J gave up 6 bases; unmatched junction bases: 7. This CDR3 region has 13 residues. Germline loops: CDR1 KGHSH, CDR2 LQKENI. The DNA for the CDR3 is TGTGCCAGCTCTTACGACAGGGCTCAGACCCAGTACTTC. This codes for CASSYDRAQTQYF.

V usage is TRBV12-3 or TRBV12-4 and J usage is TRBJ1-2; weak D call: TRBD1 (5 bases). The length of the CDR3 is 13 residues. V lost 6 bases and J lost 2, with 10 bases in between. For the CDR3, the DNA is TGTGCCAGCAGGCCACAGGCGAACTATGGCTACACCTTC. It is translated as CASRPQANYGYTF.

This clone has a handful of counts. This chain joins TRBV19 and TRBJ2-2; TRBD2 is a possible D gene (6 bases). The CDR3 loop spans 14 amino acids. V lost 7 bases, J lost 1 base, and 10 bases lay in between. From germline, CDR1 is LNHDA and CDR2 SQIVND (reference sequence). CDR3 sequence: CASILAVNTGELFF. CDR3 DNA sequence: TGTGCCAGTATTTTAGCGGTGAACACCGGGGAGCTGTTTTTT.

This chain joins TRBV27 and TRBJ1-2; TRBD1 is a possible D gene (5 bases). Trimming removed 6 bases at V and 6 bases at J, with 20 bases between. The CDR3 spans 15 residues. Germline assignment: CDR1 MNHEY and CDR2 SMNVEV (reference sequence). The CDR3 loop is CASSGAWGKRDGYTF. DNA of the CDR3: TGTGCCAGCAGCGGGGCGTGGGGGAAAAGGGATGGCTACACCTTC.

This chain joins TRBV3-1 (or the pseudogene TRBV3-2) and TRBJ2-3; 9 bases are shared with TRBD2. J was trimmed by 8 bases and V by 0 bases; bases with no gene match: 9. The germline V gene has CDR1 LGHDT and CDR2 YNNKEL (reference sequence). CDR3 length: 16 residues. CDR3 DNA sequence: TGTGCCAGCAGCCAAGATTCAGGGCTAGCGGGACCTACGCAGTATTTT. As protein: CASSQDSGLAGPTQYF.

This chain connects TRBV14 to TRBJ1-6; TRBD1 might be the D (5 bases). V dropped 4 bases and J dropped 7 bases, with 14 bases sitting between them. Germline V gene lookup returns CDR1 SGHDN and CDR2 FVKESK. This CDR3 region has 15 residues. CDR3 residues: CASSRPGTANSPLHF. The CDR3 DNA follows: TGTGCCAGCAGCCGACCCGGGACGGCCAATTCACCCCTCCACTTT.

The V and J genes are TRBV24-1 and TRBJ2-7, with 7 bases identical to TRBD1. J gave up 5 bases and V 4 bases, and 7 bases lay outside the gene matches. Germline CDR1 is KGHDR and CDR2 is SFDVKD. The CDR3 loop spans 14 amino acids. The CDR3 loop reads CATSDPTGSDEQYF. CDR3 DNA sequence: TGTGCCACCAGTGACCCGACAGGGTCCGACGAGCAGTACTTC.

The V call is TRBV7-2, the J call TRBJ1-1; 7 bases are shared with TRBD1. Germline V lookup: CDR1 SGHTA, CDR2 FQGNSA. Losses at the gene ends were 4 bases for V and 2 bases for J; bases not matched to a gene: 4. The CDR3 is 14 amino acids. The CDR3, as DNA: TGTGCCAGCAGCTACGACAGGGTAAACACTGAAGCTTTCTTT. The encoded protein is CASSYDRVNTEAFF.

This sequence joins TRBV27 and TRBJ1-2; D might be TRBD1 (5 bases). CDR3 size: 14 residues. From germline, CDR1 is MNHEY and CDR2 SMNVEV (reference sequence). Trimming stripped 2 bases from V and 8 bases from J, with 15 bases between. The CDR3 nucleotides are TGTGCCAGCAGTTTAGCGGCAGGGATGGGAGGCTACACCTTC. Amino acids: CASSLAAGMGGYTF.

This chain connects TRBV25-1 to TRBJ1-2; perhaps TRBD1 as D (6 bases). Germline V gives CDR1 MGHDK, CDR2 SYGVNS. Trimming cost V 3 bases and J 4 bases, with 9 bases left between them. The length of the CDR3 is 13 residues. CDR3 bases: TGTGCCAGCAGTGAGACAGGCGGCTATGGCTACACCTTC. Amino acids: CASSETGGYGYTF.

The chain employs TRBV9 and TRBJ2-1; 8 nucleotides align to TRBD2. Trimming took 2 bases from V and 6 from J; bases not matched to a gene: 16. CDR3 length: 18 amino acids. Germline CDR1 SGDLS, CDR2 YYNGEE. The CDR3 DNA sequence: TGTGCCAGCAGCGTGGACCCCCCGGGACTAGGACGAAGCAATGAGCAGTTCTTC. Translating it yields CASSVDPPGLGRSNEQFF.

The rearrangement joins TRBV6-5 to TRBJ2-1, with D unresolved. The ends were cut back, 3 bases at V and 3 bases at J, with 9 bases in the middle. Germline CDR1 and CDR2: MNHEY and SVGAGI. This CDR3 is built from 14 residues. CDR3 loop: CASSYLGSYNEQFF. For the CDR3, the DNA is TGTGCCAGCAGTTATCTGGGTAGCTACAATGAGCAGTTCTTC.

The chain employs TRBV6-5 and TRBJ1-2; 12 bases line up with TRBD1. This CDR3 region has 14 residues. J lost 6 bases, V lost 2 bases, and 1 base had no gene match. CDR1 is MNHEY and CDR2 is SVGAGI in the germline V gene. This CDR3 reads CASSYRDRGHGYTF. CDR3 nucleotides: TGTGCCAGCAGTTACCGGGACAGGGGGCATGGCTACACCTTC.

The rearrangement links TRBV6-2 or TRBV6-3 to TRBJ1-6; D is ambiguous. The length of the CDR3 is 16 residues. The germline V and J ends were trimmed by 0 bases and 10 bases, with 16 bases remaining between them. In germline, CDR1 is MNHEY, CDR2 SVGEGT. CDR3 loop: CASSYSFVAPRSPLHF. In DNA form, the CDR3 reads TGTGCCAGCAGTTACTCGTTCGTGGCGCCGAGGTCACCCCTCCACTTT.